These 22 T cell receptor beta chains were all obtained from the same sample, sequenced in a study of T cell changes during pregnancy in multiple sclerosis. The data were produced by immunoSEQ multiplex PCR, yet TCRdb's version contains in-frame clones alone and is incomplete. This table holds fewer than 40,000 clones, around nine tenths found once. Here the sequenced sample was CD8+ T cells from peripheral blood mononuclear cells, taken in the first trimester of pregnancy. The receptors were sampled from a female donor with multiple sclerosis, enrolled in a pregnancy study.

This clone is a singleton in its sample. This chain joins TRBV21-1 and TRBJ2-7; the D call in the table, TRBD2, was not verified against the DNA. TRBV21-1 is designated a pseudogene. The CDR3 totals 15 residues. The DNA for the CDR3 is TGTGCCAGCAGCACGGAAGAGCGGGATAGGCGCGAGCAGTACTTC. Translation: CASSTEERDRREQYF.

The chain combines TRBV28 with TRBJ1-1; 8 bases are a match to TRBD1. Germline trimming cut 5 bases from V and 5 bases from J; bases unmatched to any gene: 7. CDR3 length: 14 residues. The germline CDR1 and CDR2 sequences are MDHEN and SYDVKM. DNA for the CDR3: TGTGCCAGCAGTAGAGGACAGGGAGGAACTGAAGCTTTCTTT. Amino acids: CASSRGQGGTEAFF.

The J gene is TRBJ2-7, the V gene TRBV19; 7 bases fit TRBD1. V gave up 3 bases and J gave up 4 bases; unmatched junction bases: 9. The CDR3 has 15 amino acids. Germline lookup yields CDR1 LNHDA and CDR2 SQIVND (reference sequence). The CDR3 is CASSIFYGQVYEQYF. The DNA of the CDR3 is TGTGCCAGTAGTATTTTTTACGGACAGGTATACGAGCAGTACTTC.

The chain is built from TRBV28 and TRBJ1-5, with TRBD1 as a possible D gene (6 bases). This CDR3 is 14 amino acids long. Trimming removed 6 bases from V and 2 bases from J, with 11 bases in between. Germline assignment: CDR1 MDHEN and CDR2 SYDVKM. The CDR3 DNA sequence: TGTGCCAGCAGACCCGGACAGCGCAATCAGCCCCAGCATTTT. Translation: CASRPGQRNQPQHF.

The J gene is TRBJ2-3, the V gene TRBV19; 9 bases align to TRBD2. The J segment lost 4 bases and the V segment lost 3 bases, leaving 11 bases of the junction unmatched. This CDR3 spans 17 amino acids. From germline, CDR1 is LNHDA and CDR2 SQIVND (reference sequence). The CDR3 region has the DNA TGTGCCAGTAGTATTTGGGGTAGCGGGAGCGGCGCAGATACGCAGTATTTT. Translated, it gives CASSIWGSGSGADTQYF.

CDR3 in DNA: TGTGCCAGCAGTAACAGGGTATTACAGTTCTTC. Its protein product is CASSNRVLQFF. The chain links TRBV6-6 to TRBJ2-1; possibly TRBD1 for D (6 bases). The CDR3 spans 11 residues. Germline CDR1 MNHNY, CDR2 SVGAGI (reference sequence). V was clipped by 5 bases and J by 13 bases, with 12 bases between them.

J is TRBJ2-2 and V is TRBV19; D is unresolved. Per the germline V gene, CDR1 is LNHDA and CDR2 is SQIVND (reference sequence). V lost 3 bases, J lost 5 bases, and 10 bases lay in between. The CDR3 is 14 residues long. CDR3 in amino acids: CASSMAVFTGELFF. The CDR3, as DNA: TGTGCCAGTAGTATGGCAGTTTTTACCGGGGAGCTGTTTTTT. Filled out from reference TRBV19 and TRBJ2-2, the complete variable domain reads DGGITQSPKYLFRKEGQNVTLSCEQNLNHDAMYWYRQDPGQGLRLIYYSQIVNDFQKGDIAEGYSVSREKKESFPLTVTSAQKNPTAFYLCASSMAVFTGELFFGEGSRLTVL.

The chain links TRBV6-6 to TRBJ1-2, with 7 bases matching TRBD1. The CDR3 extends over 15 amino acids. The germline V gene encodes CDR1 MNHNY and CDR2 SVGAGI (reference sequence). V dropped 9 bases and J dropped 0; count of bases not matched to a gene: 10. CDR3 protein: CASRDSTQANYGYTF. CDR3 coding DNA: TGTGCCAGTAGGGACAGCACCCAAGCTAACTATGGCTACACCTTC.

The V and J genes are TRBV7-2 and TRBJ2-3; 7 nucleotides agree with TRBD1. The CDR3 extends over 16 amino acids. Germline values: CDR1 SGHTA, CDR2 FQGNSA. V lost 5 bases to trimming and J lost 3 bases; unmatched junction nucleotides: 11. CDR3 DNA sequence: TGTGCCAGCAGCAAACCGACAGGGAGAGGAACAGATACGCAGTATTTT. As protein: CASSKPTGRGTDTQYF.

This chain joins TRBV27 and TRBJ1-1; D gene ambiguous. V lost 4 bases, J lost 6 bases, and 12 bases lay in between. Germline values: CDR1 MNHEY, CDR2 SMNVEV (reference sequence). The CDR3 totals 13 residues. The DNA for the CDR3 is TGTGCCAGCAGTTGGGTGGGAGGACCTGAAGCTTTCTTT. It encodes CASSWVGGPEAFF.

V usage is TRBV19 and J usage is TRBJ1-1; 10 positions agree with TRBD1. This CDR3 is built from 16 residues. Germline trimming cut 2 bases from V and 13 bases from J; bases unmatched to any gene: 16. Looked up from germline, CDR1 is LNHDA and CDR2 is SQIVND (reference sequence). The chain's CDR3 is CASSITGTPAGQGVFF. CDR3 coding DNA: TGTGCCAGTAGTATAACGGGGACTCCGGCTGGACAGGGGGTTTTCTTT.

The V gene is TRBV9, the J gene TRBJ2-7; TRBD2 is a possible D gene (6 bases). From germline, CDR1 is SGDLS and CDR2 YYNGEE. V was pared by 3 bases and J by 7 bases, with 17 bases between. This CDR3 has 14 amino acids. CDR3 loop: CASSAGLAGREQYF. CDR3 coding DNA: TGTGCCAGCAGCGCGGGACTGGCGGGAAGGGAGCAGTACTTC.

The chain carries TRBV19 and TRBJ2-6; 7 bases line up with TRBD1. CDR1 LNHDA and CDR2 SQIVND come from the germline V gene (reference sequence). The junction had 5 bases not matched to a gene; V was cut back by 4 bases and J by 2 bases. The length of the CDR3 is 16 residues. The CDR3 spells CASSKGARAGANVLTF. CDR3 bases: TGTGCCAGTAGTAAGGGGGCTCGGGCTGGGGCCAACGTCCTGACTTTC.

The chain carries TRBV5-4 and TRBJ2-3, with D unresolved. Between the trimmed V and J ends, which lost 4 bases and 3 bases, there was a span of 6 bases. The CDR3 is 12 amino acids. Looked up from germline, CDR1 is SGHNT and CDR2 is YYREEE (reference sequence). CDR3 sequence: CASSINTDTQYF. In DNA, the CDR3 is TGTGCCAGCAGCATAAATACAGATACGCAGTATTTT.

The V gene is TRBV10-2, the J gene TRBJ2-7, with 9 bases matching TRBD1. Germline-derived CDR1 and CDR2 are WSHSY and SAAADI. V shed 6 bases and J 7 bases; nucleotides not matched to a gene: 31. This CDR3 comprises 21 residues. CDR3 nucleotide sequence: TGCGCCAGCAGCCCGTCGGGACAGGGAGGAACTCCCCCGTTTGGGGAGCAGGAGCAGTACTTC. It yields the protein CASSPSGQGGTPPFGEQEQYF.

This clone was observed once. The V gene is TRBV14, the J gene TRBJ2-1, with D unclear. Between the trimmed V and J ends, which lost 2 bases and 9 bases, there was a span of 8 bases. CDR3 length: 12 amino acids. CDR1 SGHDN and CDR2 FVKESK come from the germline V gene. The CDR3 spells CASSQISLEQFF. In nucleotides, the CDR3 is TGTGCCAGCAGCCAAATCTCCCTTGAGCAGTTCTTC.

The chain combines TRBV28 with TRBJ2-1; TRBD2 is a possible D gene (6 bases). Deletions cut 7 bases from V and 6 bases from J, with 19 bases between. Germline V gene lookup returns CDR1 MDHEN and CDR2 SYDVKM. The CDR3 is made up of 15 amino acids. CDR3 sequence (DNA): TGTGCCAGCAATTTTGGGGACTTTGCCTTCAATGAGCAGTTCTTC. Translated: CASNFGDFAFNEQFF. The full variable domain, completed using reference TRBV28 and TRBJ2-1, is DVKVTQSSRYLVKRTGEKVFLECVQDMDHENMFWYRQDPGLGLRLIYFSYDVKMKEKGDIPEGYSVSREKKERFSLILESASTNQTSMYLCASNFGDFAFNEQFFGPGTRLTVL.

The chain couples TRBV5-1 to TRBJ2-1, with 8 bases lining up with TRBD1. This CDR3 is built from 14 residues. The V gene's germline CDR1 is SGHRS and CDR2 YFSETQ. V lost 2 bases to trimming and J lost 5 bases; unmatched junction nucleotides: 3. The CDR3 is CASSFRGPDNEQFF. For the CDR3, the DNA is TGCGCCAGCAGCTTCAGGGGGCCCGACAATGAGCAGTTCTTC.

CDR3 sequence: CASSLGLAKDEQFF. DNA for the CDR3: TGTGCCAGCAGCTTAGGGCTAGCTAAAGATGAGCAGTTCTTC. The chain couples TRBV7-9 to TRBJ2-1, with a possible D match to TRBD2 (5 bases). The CDR3 has 14 amino acids. The ends were cut back, 1 base at V and 8 bases at J, with 12 bases in the middle. The V gene's germline CDR1 is SEHNR and CDR2 FQNEAQ (reference sequence). Full variable domain (missing parts from reference TRBV7-9 and TRBJ2-1): DTGVSQNPRHKITKRGQNVTFRCDPISEHNRLYWYRQTLGQGPEFLTYFQNEAQLEKSRLLSDRFSAERPKGSFSTLEIQRTEQGDSAMYLCASSLGLAKDEQFFGPGTRLTVL.

This chain connects TRBV6-5 to TRBJ2-7, with 11 bases aligning to TRBD2. From germline, CDR1 is MNHEY and CDR2 SVGAGI. V was pared by 6 bases and J by 4 bases, with 8 bases of the junction left unmatched. The length of the CDR3 is 15 residues. This CDR3 is CASRLTSGRQYEQYF. The CDR3, as DNA: TGTGCCAGCAGGCTCACTAGCGGGAGACAATACGAGCAGTACTTC.

The J gene is TRBJ2-2, the V gene TRBV6-1, with 7 bases fitting TRBD2. The germline gives CDR1 MNHNS, CDR2 SASEGT. The CDR3 is 15 residues long. The V and J ends lost 7 bases and 1 base, in that order; junction bases with no gene match: 6. In DNA, the CDR3 is TGTGCCAGCATTATCAGCGGGATGAACACCGGGGAGCTGTTTTTT. Protein: CASIISGMNTGELFF.

CDR3 loop: CASSFSTSGNEQFF. The CDR3 coding sequence is TGTGCCAGCAGTTTCTCGACTAGCGGCAATGAGCAGTTCTTC. V is TRBV28 and J is TRBJ2-1, with 9 positions matching TRBD2. The CDR3 has 14 amino acids. Germline assignment: CDR1 MDHEN and CDR2 SYDVKM. The V and J ends lost 3 bases and 6 bases, in that order; junction bases with no gene match: 3.